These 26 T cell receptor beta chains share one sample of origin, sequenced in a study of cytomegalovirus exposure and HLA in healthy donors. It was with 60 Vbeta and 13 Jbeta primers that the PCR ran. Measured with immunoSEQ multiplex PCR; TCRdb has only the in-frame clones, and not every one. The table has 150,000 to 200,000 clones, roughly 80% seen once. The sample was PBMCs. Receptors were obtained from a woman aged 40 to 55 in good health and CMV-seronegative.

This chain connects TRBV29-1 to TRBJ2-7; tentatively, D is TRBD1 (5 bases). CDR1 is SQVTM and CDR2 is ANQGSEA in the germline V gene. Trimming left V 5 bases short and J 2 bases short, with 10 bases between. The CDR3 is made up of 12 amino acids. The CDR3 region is CSVKAGTYEQYF. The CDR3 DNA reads TGCAGCGTTAAAGCAGGGACCTACGAGCAGTACTTC.

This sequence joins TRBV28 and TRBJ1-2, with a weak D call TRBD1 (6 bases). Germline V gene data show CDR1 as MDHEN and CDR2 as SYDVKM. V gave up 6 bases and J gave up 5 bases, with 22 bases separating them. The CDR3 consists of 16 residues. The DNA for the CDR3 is TGTGCCAGCAGGGAGGGTGGGGGGGGCGCGGTATATGGCTACACCTTC. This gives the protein CASREGGGGAVYGYTF.

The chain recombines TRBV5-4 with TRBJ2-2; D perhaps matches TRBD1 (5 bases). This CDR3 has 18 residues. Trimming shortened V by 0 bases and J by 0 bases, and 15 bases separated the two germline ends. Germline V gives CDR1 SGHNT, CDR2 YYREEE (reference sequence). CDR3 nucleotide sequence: TGTGCCAGCAGCTTGGGGGCAGCCAGGGCCGCGAACACCGGGGAGCTGTTTTTT. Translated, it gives CASSLGAARAANTGELFF. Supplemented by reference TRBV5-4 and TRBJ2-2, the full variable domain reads ETGVTQSPTHLIKTRGQQVTLRCSSQSGHNTVSWYQQALGQGPQFIFQYYREEENGRGNFPPRFSGLQFPNYSSELNVNALELDDSALYLCASSLGAARAANTGELFFGEGSRLTVL.

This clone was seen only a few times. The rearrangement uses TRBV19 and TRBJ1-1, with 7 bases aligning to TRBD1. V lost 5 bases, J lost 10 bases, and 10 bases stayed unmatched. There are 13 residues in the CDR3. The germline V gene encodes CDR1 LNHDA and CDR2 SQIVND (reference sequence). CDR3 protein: CASSDDRVSVAFF. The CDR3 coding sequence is TGTGCCAGTAGTGACGACAGGGTATCGGTAGCTTTCTTT.

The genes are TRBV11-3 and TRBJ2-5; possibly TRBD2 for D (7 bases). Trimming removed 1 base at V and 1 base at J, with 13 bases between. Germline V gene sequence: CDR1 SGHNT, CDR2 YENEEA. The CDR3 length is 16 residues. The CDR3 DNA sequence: TGTGCCAGCAGCTTAGGGCCGGGGGGCACCCAAGAGACCCAGTACTTC. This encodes CASSLGPGGTQETQYF. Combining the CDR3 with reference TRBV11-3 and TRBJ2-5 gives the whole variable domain EAGVVQSPRYKIIEKKQPVAFWCNPISGHNTLYWYLQNLGQGPELLIRYENEEAVDDSQLPKDRFSAERLKGVDSTLKIQPAELGDSAVYLCASSLGPGGTQETQYFGPGTRLLVL.

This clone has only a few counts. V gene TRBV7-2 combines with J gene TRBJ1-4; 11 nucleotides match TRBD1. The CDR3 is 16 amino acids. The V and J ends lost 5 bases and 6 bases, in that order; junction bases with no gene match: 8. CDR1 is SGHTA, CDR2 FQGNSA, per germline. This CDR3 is CASSPQDRGLYEKLFF. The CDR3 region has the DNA TGTGCCAGCAGCCCCCAGGACAGGGGGCTTTATGAAAAACTGTTTTTT.

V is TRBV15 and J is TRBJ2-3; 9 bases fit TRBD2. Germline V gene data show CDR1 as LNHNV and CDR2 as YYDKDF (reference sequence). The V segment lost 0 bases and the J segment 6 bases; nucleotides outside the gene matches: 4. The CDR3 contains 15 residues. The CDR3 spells CATSREGLAGDTQYF. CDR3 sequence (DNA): TGTGCCACCAGCAGAGAAGGCCTAGCGGGGGATACGCAGTATTTT.

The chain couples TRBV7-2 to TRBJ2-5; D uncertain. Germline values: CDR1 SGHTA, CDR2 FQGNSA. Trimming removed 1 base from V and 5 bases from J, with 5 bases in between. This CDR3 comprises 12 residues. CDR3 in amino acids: CASSLVVETQYF. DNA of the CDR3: TGTGCCAGCAGCTTAGTCGTGGAGACCCAGTACTTC.

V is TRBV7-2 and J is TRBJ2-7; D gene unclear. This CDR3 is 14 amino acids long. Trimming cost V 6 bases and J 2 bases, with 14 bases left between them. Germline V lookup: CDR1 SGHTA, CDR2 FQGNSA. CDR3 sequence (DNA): TGTGCCAGCAGTTTCCAGGCAGGCCCCTACGAGCAGTACTTC. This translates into CASSFQAGPYEQYF.

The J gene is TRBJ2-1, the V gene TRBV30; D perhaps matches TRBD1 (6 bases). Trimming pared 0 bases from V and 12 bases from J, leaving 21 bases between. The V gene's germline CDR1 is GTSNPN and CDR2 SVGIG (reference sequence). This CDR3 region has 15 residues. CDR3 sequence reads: CAWSVCEGDTMRQFF. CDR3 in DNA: TGTGCCTGGAGTGTTTGTGAGGGGGACACAATGAGGCAGTTCTTC. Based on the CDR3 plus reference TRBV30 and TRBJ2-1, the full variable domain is SQTIHQWPATLVQPVGSPLSLECTVEGTSNPNLYWYRQAAGRGLQLLFYSVGIGQISSEVPQNLSASRPQDRQFILSSKKLLLSDSGFYLCAWSVCEGDTMRQFFGPGTRLTVL.

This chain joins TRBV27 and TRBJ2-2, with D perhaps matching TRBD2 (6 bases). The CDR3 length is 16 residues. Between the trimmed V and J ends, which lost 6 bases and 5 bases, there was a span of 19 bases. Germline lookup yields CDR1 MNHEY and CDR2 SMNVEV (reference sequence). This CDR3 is CASSHGRESRTGELFF. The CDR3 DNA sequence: TGTGCCAGCAGCCACGGACGGGAGAGTAGAACCGGGGAGCTGTTTTTT.

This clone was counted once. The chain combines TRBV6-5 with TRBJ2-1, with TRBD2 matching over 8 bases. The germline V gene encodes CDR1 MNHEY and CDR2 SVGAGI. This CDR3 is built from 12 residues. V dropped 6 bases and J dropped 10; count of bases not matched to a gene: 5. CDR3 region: CASSRPGGEQFF. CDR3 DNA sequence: TGTGCCAGCAGCCGCCCGGGGGGGGAGCAGTTCTTC.

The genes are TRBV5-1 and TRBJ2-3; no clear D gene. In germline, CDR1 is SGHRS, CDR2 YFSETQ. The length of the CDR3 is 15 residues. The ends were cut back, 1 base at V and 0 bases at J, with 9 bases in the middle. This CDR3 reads CASSLFTSSTDTQYF. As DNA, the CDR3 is TGCGCCAGCAGCTTGTTTACATCTAGCACAGATACGCAGTATTTT.

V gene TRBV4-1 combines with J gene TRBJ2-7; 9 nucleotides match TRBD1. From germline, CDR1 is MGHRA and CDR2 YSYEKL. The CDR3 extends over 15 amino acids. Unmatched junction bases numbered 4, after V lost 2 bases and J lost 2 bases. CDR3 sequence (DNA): TGCGCCAGCAGCCAACCGGGACAGGGTACCTACGAGCAGTACTTC. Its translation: CASSQPGQGTYEQYF.

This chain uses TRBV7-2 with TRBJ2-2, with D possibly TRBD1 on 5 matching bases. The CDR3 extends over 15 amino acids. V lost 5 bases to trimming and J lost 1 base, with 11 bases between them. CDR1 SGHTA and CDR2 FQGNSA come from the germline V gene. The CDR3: CASSPGQKNTGELFF. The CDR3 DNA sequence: TGTGCCAGCAGCCCAGGACAAAAGAACACCGGGGAGCTGTTTTTT.

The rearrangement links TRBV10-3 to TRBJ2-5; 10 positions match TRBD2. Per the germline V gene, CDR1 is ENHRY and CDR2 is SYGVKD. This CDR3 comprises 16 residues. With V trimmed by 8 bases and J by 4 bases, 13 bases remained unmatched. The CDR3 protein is CAIGGASGSNGETQYF. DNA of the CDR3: TGTGCCATCGGAGGGGCTAGCGGGAGTAACGGAGAGACCCAGTACTTC.

CDR3 region: CASSLDRGEADTQYF. The CDR3 DNA reads as TGCGCCAGCAGCCTCGACAGGGGAGAAGCAGATACGCAGTATTTT. The genes are TRBV4-3 and TRBJ2-3; 8 bases map to TRBD1. V shed 4 bases and J 4 bases; nucleotides not matched to a gene: 7. The CDR3 runs to 15 residues. The germline gives CDR1 LGHNA, CDR2 YSLEER.

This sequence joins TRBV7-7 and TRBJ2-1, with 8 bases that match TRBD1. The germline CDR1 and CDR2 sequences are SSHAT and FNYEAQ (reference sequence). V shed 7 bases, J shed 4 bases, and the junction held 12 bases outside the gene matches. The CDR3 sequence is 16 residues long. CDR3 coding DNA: TGTGCCAGCACCCCACATCCCGGGACAGGATACAATGAGCAGTTCTTC. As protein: CASTPHPGTGYNEQFF. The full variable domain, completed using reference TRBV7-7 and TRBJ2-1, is GAGVSQSPRYKVTKRGQDVTLRCDPISSHATLYWYQQALGQGPEFLTYFNYEAQPDKSGLPSDRFSAERPEGSISTLTIQRTEQRDSAMYRCASTPHPGTGYNEQFFGPGTRLTVL.

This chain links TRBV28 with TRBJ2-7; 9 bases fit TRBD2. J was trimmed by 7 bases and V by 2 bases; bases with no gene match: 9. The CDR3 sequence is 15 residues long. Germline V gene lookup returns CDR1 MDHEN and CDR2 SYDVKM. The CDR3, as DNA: TGTGCCAGCAGTTTAGAATTAGCGGGGGAAGGGGAGCAGTACTTC. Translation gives CASSLELAGEGEQYF.

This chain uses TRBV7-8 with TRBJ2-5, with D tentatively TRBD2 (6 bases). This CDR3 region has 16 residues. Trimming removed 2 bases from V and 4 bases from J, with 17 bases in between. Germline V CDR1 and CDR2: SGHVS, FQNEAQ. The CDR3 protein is CASSLIGSVIGETQYF. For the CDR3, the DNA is TGTGCCAGCAGCTTAATCGGGAGCGTAATTGGAGAGACCCAGTACTTC.

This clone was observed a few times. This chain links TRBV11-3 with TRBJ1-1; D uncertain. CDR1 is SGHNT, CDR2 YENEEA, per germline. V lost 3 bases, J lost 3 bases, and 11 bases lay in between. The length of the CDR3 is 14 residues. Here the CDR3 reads CASSFQAVDTEAFF. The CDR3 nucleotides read TGTGCCAGCAGCTTTCAGGCAGTGGACACTGAAGCTTTCTTT.

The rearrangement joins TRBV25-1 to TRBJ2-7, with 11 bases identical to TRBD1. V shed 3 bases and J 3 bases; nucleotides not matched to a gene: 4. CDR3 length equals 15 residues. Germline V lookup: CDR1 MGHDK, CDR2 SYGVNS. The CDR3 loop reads CASSDPGTGGYEQYF. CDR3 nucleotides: TGTGCCAGCAGTGACCCCGGGACAGGGGGCTACGAGCAGTACTTC.

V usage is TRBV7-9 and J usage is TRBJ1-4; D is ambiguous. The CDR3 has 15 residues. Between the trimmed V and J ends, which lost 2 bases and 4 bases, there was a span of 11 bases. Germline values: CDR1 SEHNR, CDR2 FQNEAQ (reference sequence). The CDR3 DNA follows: TGTGCCAGCAGCTTAAAAAGGGAGAGTAATGAAAAACTGTTTTTT. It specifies CASSLKRESNEKLFF.

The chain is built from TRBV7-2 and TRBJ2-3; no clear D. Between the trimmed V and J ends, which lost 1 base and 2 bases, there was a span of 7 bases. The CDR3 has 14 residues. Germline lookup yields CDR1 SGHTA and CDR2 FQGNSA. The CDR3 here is CASSLGSDTDTQYF. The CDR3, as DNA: TGTGCCAGCAGCTTAGGGAGCGACACAGATACGCAGTATTTT.

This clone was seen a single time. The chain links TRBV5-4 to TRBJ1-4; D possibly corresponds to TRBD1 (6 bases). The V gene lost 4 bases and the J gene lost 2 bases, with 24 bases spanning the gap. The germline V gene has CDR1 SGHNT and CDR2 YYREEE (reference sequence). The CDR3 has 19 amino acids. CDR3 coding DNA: TGTGCCAGCAGCCGGGGGGGCTGGGATGCCCAGGGTACTAATGAAAAACTGTTTTTT. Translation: CASSRGGWDAQGTNEKLFF.

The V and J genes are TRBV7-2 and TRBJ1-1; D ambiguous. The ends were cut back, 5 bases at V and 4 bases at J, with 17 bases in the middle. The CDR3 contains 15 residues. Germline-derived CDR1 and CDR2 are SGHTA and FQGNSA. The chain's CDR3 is CASSPSSVRSTEAFF. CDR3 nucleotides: TGTGCCAGCAGCCCAAGCAGTGTTAGGAGCACTGAAGCTTTCTTT.